This TCR beta chain comes out of a study of Graves' ophthalmopathy and Graves' hyperthyroidism. Study-wide points: Between ophthalmopathy and stable hyperthyroidism, a 13-signature model drew a separation with around 90% sensitivity and less than 83% specificity.

Many counts were recorded for this clonotype. Its antigen remains unknown. The authors amplified TCR beta CDR3 regions, and they did so from RNA transcripts for repertoire sequencing. The authors performed first-round RT-PCR with HTBI primers and then a second-round multiplex PCR. Each CDR3 protein gets one entry after TCRdb re-called the multiplex PCR reads with MiXCR. The sample yields some 160,000 distinct CDR3 sequences, 35% to 45% seen once. Losses at the gene ends were 4 bases for V and 4 bases for J; bases not matched to a gene: 7. CDR3 length equals 14 residues. Where ophthalmopathy was present, donors had moderate-to-severe activity, CAS ≥3, NOSPECS ≥4 and duration under 3 months. Lactation, pregnancy, uncontrolled infections and other autoimmune diseases were all grounds for excluding patients.

Sequencing was performed on peripheral blood. The chain couples TRBV12-3 or TRBV12-4 to TRBJ2-7, with 7 bases aligning to TRBD2. The TCR sequence derives from a man aged 25-40 years with Graves' ophthalmopathy. The CDR3 loop reads CASSSSGEGYEQYF. The CDR3 DNA is TGTGCCAGCAGTTCCAGCGGGGAGGGGTACGAGCAGTACTTC.